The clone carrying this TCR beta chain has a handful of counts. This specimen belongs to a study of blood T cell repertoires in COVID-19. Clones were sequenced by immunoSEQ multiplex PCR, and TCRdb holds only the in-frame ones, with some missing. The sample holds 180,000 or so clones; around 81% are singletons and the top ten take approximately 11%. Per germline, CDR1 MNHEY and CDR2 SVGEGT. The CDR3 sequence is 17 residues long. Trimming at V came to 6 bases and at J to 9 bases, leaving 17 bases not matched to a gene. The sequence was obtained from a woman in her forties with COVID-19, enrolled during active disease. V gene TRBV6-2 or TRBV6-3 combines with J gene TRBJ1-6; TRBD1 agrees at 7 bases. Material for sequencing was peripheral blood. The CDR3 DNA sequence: TGTGCCAGCAGCCCTACATTGGATAACAGGGGAGTTTCACCCCTCCACTTT. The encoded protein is CASSPTLDNRGVSPLHF.